Described below is a single T cell receptor beta chain sequence and its context. No antigen is known for it. Treatment specified: oral pan-JAK inhibitor, 5-10 mg twice daily. The source of the sample is a study of CD8+ T cells in alopecia areata. Study as a whole: In an open-label trial, patients got 5 to 10 mg tofacitinib twice daily.

The germline V and J ends were trimmed by 4 bases and 5 bases, with 11 bases remaining between them. Germline CDR1 reads SEHNR; CDR2 reads FQNEAQ (reference sequence). The CDR3 length is 13 residues. Extracted from the samples, RNA was reverse transcribed into cDNA to serve as the sequencing template. The data were produced by immunoSEQ multiplex PCR, yet TCRdb's version contains in-frame clones alone and is incomplete. This table holds 90,000 to 150,000 clones, around 58% found once. Study findings and constraints: It was lesional scalp, especially alopecia totalis/universalis, that showed higher clonality than normal scalp.

This sequence joins TRBV7-9 and TRBJ1-2; possibly TRBD1 for D (5 bases). The sequence derives from a human donor with alopecia areata. This material consisted of CD8+ T cells sorted from blood, taken at week 4, from a patient treated with tofacitinib. The CDR3 reads CASSSGADYGYTF. CDR3 in DNA: TGTGCCAGCAGCTCCGGGGCGGATTATGGCTACACCTTC.